This entry concerns a single T cell receptor (beta chain). The antigen is not known. V trimming: 5 bases; J trimming: 3 bases; junction bases outside the gene matches: 12. In germline, CDR1 is SEHNR, CDR2 FQNEAQ (reference sequence). CDR3 length: 17 residues. Assay: immunoSEQ multiplex PCR; the TCRdb copy retains only in-frame clones and omits some. The sample comprises approximately 10,000 clones, 98% to 99% of which are singletons, and approximately 0.22% rests with the top ten. This record belongs to a study of monozygotic twins with cystic fibrosis. Notes on the study in general: Low clonality (median roughly 0.0099) suggested a mostly naive repertoire. Nucleotide-identical clonotype sharing was significantly higher within monozygotic CF twin pairs than between unrelated CF individuals. J usage was most co-twin-similar in 8 of 16 pairs, V in 13.

This TCR came from a girl aged 2-9 years with cystic fibrosis. Sequencing was carried out using blood. The chain joins TRBV7-9 to TRBJ1-2; 10 bases map to TRBD1. The CDR3 DNA follows: TGTGCCAGCAGCAGACCCTTGACAGGGGGCGAGTACTATGGCTACACCTTC. As protein: CASSRPLTGGEYYGYTF.